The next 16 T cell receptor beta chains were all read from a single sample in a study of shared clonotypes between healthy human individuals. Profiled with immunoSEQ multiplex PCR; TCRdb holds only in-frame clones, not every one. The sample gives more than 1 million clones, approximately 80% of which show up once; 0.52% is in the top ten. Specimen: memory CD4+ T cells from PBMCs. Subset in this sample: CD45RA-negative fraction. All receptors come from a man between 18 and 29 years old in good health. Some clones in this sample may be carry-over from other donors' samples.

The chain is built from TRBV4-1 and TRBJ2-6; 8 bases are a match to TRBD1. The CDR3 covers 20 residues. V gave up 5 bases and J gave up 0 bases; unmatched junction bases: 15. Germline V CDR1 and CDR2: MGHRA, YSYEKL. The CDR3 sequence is CASSKGDRLLALSGANVLTF. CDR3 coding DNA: TGCGCCAGCAGCAAGGGGGACAGGCTCTTAGCCCTCTCTGGGGCCAACGTCCTGACTTTC.

CDR3 in amino acids: CASSRGRGYDYGYTF. As DNA, the CDR3 is TGTGCCAGCAGTCGGGGCAGGGGGTATGACTATGGCTACACCTTC. V and J are TRBV6-5 and TRBJ1-2; 7 nucleotides agree with TRBD1. Germline trimming cut 5 bases from V and 3 bases from J; bases unmatched to any gene: 9. Germline loops: CDR1 MNHEY, CDR2 SVGAGI. CDR3 length equals 15 residues.

The CDR3, as DNA: TGCGCCAGCAGCCCAAATGCCGGGACAGGGGGCTCTGGCTACACCTTC. This translates into CASSPNAGTGGSGYTF. The V and J genes are TRBV5-1 and TRBJ1-2, with 12 nucleotides matching TRBD1. V gave up 4 bases and J gave up 7 bases; unmatched junction bases: 11. CDR3 length equals 16 residues. Germline CDR1 and CDR2: SGHRS and YFSETQ. The full variable domain, completed using reference TRBV5-1 and TRBJ1-2, is KAGVTQTPRYLIKTRGQQVTLSCSPISGHRSVSWYQQTPGQGLQFLFEYFSETQRNKGNFPGRFSGRQFSNSRSEMNVSTLELGDSALYLCASSPNAGTGGSGYTFGSGTRLTVV.

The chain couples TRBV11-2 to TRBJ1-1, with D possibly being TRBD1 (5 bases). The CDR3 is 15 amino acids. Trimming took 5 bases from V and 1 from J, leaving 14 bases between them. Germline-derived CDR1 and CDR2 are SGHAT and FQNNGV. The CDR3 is CASSTVREPNTEAFF. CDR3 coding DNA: TGTGCCAGCAGCACCGTCAGGGAACCGAACACTGAAGCTTTCTTT.

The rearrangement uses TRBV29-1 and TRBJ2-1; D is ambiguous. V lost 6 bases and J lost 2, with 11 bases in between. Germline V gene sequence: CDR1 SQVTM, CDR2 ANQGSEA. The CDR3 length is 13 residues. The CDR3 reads CSVLVGAYNEQFF. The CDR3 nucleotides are TGCAGCGTCCTAGTCGGCGCCTACAATGAGCAGTTCTTC.

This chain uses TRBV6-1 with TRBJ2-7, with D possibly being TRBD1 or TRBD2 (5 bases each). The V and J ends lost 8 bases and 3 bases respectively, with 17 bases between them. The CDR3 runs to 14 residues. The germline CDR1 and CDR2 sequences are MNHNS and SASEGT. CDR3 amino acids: CASVRGRGIYEQYF. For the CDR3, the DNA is TGTGCCAGCGTAAGGGGACGAGGAATCTACGAGCAGTACTTC.

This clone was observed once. The CDR3 DNA follows: TGTGCCAGCAGCTCCAGGGGACAGGGGTACGAGCAGTACTTC. Protein product: CASSSRGQGYEQYF. The V call is TRBV7-8, the J call TRBJ2-7; 10 positions agree with TRBD1. Germline V gene data show CDR1 as SGHVS and CDR2 as FQNEAQ. This CDR3 spans 14 amino acids. Trimming took 4 bases from V and 4 from J; bases not matched to a gene: 4. Based on the CDR3 plus reference TRBV7-8 and TRBJ2-7, the full variable domain is GAGVSQSPRYKVAKRGQDVALRCDPISGHVSLFWYQQALGQGPEFLTYFQNEAQLDKSGLPSDRFFAERPEGSVSTLKIQRTQQEDSAVYLCASSSRGQGYEQYFGPGTRLTVT.

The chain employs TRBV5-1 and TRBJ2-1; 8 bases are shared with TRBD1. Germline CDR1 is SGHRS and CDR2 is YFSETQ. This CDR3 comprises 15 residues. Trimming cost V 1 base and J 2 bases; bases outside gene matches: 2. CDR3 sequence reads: CASSLMTGAYNEQFF. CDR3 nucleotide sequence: TGCGCCAGCAGCTTGATGACAGGGGCCTACAATGAGCAGTTCTTC.

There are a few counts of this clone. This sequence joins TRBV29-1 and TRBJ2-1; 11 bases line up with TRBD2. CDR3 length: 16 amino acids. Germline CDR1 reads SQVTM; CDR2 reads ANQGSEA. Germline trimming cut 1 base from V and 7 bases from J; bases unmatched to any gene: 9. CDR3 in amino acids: CSVEGPSGRSWNEQFF. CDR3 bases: TGCAGCGTTGAAGGTCCTAGCGGGAGGTCTTGGAATGAGCAGTTCTTC.

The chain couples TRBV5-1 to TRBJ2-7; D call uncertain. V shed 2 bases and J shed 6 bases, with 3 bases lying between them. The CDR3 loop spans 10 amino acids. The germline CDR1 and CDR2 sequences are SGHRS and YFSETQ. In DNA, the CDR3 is TGCGCCAGCAGCTTTTCCGAGCAGTACTTC. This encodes CASSFSEQYF.

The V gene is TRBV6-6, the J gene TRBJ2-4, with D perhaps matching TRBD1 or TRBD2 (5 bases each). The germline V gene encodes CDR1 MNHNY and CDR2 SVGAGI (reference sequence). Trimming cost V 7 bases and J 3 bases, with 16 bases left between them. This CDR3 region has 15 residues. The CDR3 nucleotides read TGTGCCAGCATCCCGAGGGACCGCGGCAAAAACATTCAGTACTTC. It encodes CASIPRDRGKNIQYF.

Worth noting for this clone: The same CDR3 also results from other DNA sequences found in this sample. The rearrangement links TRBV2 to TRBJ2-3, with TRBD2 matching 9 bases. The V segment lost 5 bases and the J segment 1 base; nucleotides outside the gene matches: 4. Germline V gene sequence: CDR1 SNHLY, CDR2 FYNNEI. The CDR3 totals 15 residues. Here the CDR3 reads CASSRGLAGTDTQYF. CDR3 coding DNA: TGTGCCAGCAGTAGGGGACTAGCTGGCACAGATACGCAGTATTTT.

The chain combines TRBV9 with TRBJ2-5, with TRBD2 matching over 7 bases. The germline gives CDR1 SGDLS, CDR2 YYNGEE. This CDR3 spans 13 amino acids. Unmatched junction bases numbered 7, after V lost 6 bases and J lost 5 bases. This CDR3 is CASNSNGGETQYF. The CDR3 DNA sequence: TGTGCCAGCAACAGCAACGGGGGGGAGACCCAGTACTTC.

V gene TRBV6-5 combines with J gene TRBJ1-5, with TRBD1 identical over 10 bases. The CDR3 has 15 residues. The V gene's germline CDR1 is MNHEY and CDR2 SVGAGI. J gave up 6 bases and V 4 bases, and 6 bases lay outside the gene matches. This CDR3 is CASSSRQGASQPQHF. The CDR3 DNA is TGTGCCAGCAGTTCACGACAGGGGGCGTCTCAGCCCCAGCATTTT.

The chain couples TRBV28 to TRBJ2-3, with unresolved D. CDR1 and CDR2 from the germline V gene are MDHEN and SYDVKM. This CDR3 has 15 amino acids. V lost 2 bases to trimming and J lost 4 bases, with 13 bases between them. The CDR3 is CASSLPRPKPDTQYF. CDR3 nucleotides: TGTGCCAGCAGTTTACCCAGACCGAAGCCAGATACGCAGTATTTT.

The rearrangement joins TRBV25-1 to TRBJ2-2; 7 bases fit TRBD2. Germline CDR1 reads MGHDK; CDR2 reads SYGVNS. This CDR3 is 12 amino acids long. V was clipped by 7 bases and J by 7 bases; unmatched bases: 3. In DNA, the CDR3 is TGTGCCAGCAAGACTAGCTTCGGGGAGCTGTTTTTT. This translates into CASKTSFGELFF.